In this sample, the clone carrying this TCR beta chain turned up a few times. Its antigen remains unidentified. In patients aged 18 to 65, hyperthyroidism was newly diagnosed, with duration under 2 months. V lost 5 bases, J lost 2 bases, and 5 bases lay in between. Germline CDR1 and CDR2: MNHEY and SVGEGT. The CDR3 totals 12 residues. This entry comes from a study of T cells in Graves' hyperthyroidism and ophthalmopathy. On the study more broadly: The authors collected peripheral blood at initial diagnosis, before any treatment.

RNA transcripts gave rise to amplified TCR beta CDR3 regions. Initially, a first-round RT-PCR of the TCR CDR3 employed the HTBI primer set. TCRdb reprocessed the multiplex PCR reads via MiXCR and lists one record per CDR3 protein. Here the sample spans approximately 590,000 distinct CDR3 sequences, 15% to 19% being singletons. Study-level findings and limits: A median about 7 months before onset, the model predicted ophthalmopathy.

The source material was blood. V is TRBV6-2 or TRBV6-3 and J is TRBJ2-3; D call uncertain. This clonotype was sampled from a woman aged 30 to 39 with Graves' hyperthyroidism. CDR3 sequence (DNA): TGTGCCAGCAGTCAGACCACAGATACGCAGTATTTT. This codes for CASSQTTDTQYF.